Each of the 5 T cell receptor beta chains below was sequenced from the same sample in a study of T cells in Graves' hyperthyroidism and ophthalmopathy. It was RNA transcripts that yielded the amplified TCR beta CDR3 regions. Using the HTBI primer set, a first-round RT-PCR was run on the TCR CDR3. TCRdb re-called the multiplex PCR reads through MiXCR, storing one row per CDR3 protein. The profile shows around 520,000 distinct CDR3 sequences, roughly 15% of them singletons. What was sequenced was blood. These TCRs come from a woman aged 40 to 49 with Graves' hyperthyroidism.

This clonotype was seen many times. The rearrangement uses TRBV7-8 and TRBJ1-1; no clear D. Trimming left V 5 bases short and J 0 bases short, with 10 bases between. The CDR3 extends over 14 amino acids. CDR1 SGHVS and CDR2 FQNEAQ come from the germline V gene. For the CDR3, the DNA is TGTGCCAGCAGCCCATCGCAATTGAACACTGAAGCTTTCTTT. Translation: CASSPSQLNTEAFF.

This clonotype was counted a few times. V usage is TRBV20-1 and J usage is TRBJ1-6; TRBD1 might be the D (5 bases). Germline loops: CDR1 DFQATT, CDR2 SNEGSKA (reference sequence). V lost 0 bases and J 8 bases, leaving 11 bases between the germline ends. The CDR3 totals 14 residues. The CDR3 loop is CSARDPGWDSPLHF. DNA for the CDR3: TGCAGTGCTAGAGATCCAGGGTGGGATTCACCCCTCCACTTT.

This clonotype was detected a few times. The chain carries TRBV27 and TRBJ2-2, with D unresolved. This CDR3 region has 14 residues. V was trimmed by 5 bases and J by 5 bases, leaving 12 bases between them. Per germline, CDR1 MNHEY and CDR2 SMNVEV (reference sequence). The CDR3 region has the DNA TGTGCCAGCAGTCGGTTCGATTTTACCGGGGAGCTGTTTTTT. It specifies CASSRFDFTGELFF.

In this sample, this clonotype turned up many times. CDR3 protein: CASTDRGLKETQYF. As DNA, the CDR3 is TGTGCCAGCACGGACAGGGGGCTGAAAGAGACCCAGTACTTC. This chain uses TRBV28 with TRBJ2-5; 11 bases align to TRBD1. With 7 bases clipped from V and 3 bases from J, the junction kept 4 bases outside the gene matches. Germline values: CDR1 MDHEN, CDR2 SYDVKM. The CDR3 is 14 residues long.

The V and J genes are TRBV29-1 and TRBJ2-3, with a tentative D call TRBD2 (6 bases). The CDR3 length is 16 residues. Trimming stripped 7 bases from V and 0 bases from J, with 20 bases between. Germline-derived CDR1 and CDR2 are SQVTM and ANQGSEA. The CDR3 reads CSAERVGRSSTDTQYF. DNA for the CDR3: TGCAGCGCCGAGCGGGTAGGCCGGTCTAGCACAGATACGCAGTATTTT.